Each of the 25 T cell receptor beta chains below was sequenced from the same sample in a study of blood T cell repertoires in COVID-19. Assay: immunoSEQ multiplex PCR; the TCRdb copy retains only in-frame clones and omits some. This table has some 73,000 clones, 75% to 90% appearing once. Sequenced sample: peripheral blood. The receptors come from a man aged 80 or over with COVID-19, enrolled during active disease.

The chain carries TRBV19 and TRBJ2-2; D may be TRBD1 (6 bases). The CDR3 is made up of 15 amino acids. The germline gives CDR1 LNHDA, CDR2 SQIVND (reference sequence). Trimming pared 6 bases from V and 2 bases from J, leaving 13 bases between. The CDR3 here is CASRPTGTNTGELFF. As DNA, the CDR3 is TGTGCCAGTAGACCCACAGGGACCAACACCGGGGAGCTGTTTTTT. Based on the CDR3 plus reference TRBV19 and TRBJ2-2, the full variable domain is DGGITQSPKYLFRKEGQNVTLSCEQNLNHDAMYWYRQDPGQGLRLIYYSQIVNDFQKGDIAEGYSVSREKKESFPLTVTSAQKNPTAFYLCASRPTGTNTGELFFGEGSRLTVL.

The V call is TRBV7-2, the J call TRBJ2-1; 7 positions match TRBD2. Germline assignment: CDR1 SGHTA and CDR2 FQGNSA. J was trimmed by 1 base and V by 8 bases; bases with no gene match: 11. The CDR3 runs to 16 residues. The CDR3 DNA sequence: TGTGCCAGCTCTGGGAGGGGAAGTAAATCCTACAATGAGCAGTTCTTC. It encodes CASSGRGSKSYNEQFF. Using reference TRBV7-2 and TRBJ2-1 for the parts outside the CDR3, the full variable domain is GAGVSQSPSNKVTEKGKDVELRCDPISGHTALYWYRQSLGQGLEFLIYFQGNSAPDKSGLPSDRFSAERTGGSVSTLTIQRTQQEDSAVYLCASSGRGSKSYNEQFFGPGTRLTVL.

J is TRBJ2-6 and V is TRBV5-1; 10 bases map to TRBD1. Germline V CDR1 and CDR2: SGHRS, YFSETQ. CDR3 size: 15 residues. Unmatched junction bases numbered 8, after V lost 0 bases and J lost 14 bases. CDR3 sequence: CASSLEATGGRILTF. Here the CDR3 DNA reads TGCGCCAGCAGCTTGGAGGCGACAGGGGGCAGGATCCTGACTTTC.

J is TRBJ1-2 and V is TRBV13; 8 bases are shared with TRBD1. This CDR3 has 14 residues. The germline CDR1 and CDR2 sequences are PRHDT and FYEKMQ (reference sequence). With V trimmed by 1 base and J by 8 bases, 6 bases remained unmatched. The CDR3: CASSLVGQGWGYTF. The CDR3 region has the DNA TGTGCCAGCAGCTTAGTCGGACAGGGATGGGGCTACACCTTC.

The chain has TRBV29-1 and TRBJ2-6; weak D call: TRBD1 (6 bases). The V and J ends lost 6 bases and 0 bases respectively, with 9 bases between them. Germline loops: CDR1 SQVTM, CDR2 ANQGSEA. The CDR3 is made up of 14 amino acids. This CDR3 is CSVGTSSGANVLTF. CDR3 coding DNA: TGCAGCGTGGGGACAAGCTCTGGGGCCAACGTCCTGACTTTC.

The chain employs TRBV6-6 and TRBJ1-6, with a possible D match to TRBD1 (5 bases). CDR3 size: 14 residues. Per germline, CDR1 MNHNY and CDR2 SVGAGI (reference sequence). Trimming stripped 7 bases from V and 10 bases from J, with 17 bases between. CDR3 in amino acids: CASKETNRKSPLHF. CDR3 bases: TGTGCCAGCAAGGAGACAAACAGGAAGTCACCCCTCCACTTT.

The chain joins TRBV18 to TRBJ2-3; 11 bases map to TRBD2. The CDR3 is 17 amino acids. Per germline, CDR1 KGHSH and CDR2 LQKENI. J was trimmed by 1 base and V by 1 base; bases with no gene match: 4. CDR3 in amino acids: CASSPRASGGRTDTQYF. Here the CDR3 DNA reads TGTGCCAGCTCACCACGGGCTAGCGGGGGGCGCACAGATACGCAGTATTTT.

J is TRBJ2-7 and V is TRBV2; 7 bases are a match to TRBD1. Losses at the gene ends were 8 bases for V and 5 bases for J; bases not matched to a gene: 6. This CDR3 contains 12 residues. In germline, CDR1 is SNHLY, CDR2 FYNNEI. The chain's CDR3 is CASWDSRNEQYF. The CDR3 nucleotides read TGTGCCAGCTGGGACAGCCGTAACGAGCAGTACTTC.

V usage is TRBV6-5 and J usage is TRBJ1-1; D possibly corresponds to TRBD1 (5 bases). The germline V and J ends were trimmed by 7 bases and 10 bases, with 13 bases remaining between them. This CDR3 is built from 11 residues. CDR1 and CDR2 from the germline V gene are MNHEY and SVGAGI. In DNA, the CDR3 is TGTGCCAGCACGGTGGGGGGGGGAGCTTTCTTT. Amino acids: CASTVGGGAFF.

The CDR3 DNA reads TGTGCTAGTGGTTTTTCAGGGTACGGCACTGAAGCTTTCTTT. Its translation is CASGFSGYGTEAFF. The chain employs TRBV12-5 and TRBJ1-1, with D maybe TRBD1 (5 bases). V was trimmed by 3 bases and J by 4 bases, leaving 12 bases between them. CDR1 and CDR2 from the germline V gene are LGHNT and FRNRAP. The CDR3 runs to 14 residues.

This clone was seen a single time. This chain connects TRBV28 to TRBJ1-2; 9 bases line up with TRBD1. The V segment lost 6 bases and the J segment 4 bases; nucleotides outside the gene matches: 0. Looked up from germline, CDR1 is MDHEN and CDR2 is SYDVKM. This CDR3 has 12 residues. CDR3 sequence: CASRTGGYGYTF. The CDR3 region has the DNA TGTGCCAGCAGGACAGGGGGCTATGGCTACACCTTC.

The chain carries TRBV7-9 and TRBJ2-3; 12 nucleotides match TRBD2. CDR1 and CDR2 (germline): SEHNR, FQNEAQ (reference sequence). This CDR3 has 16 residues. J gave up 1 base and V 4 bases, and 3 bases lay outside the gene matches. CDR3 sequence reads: CASSSSGGAGTDTQYF. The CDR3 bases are TGTGCCAGCAGCTCTAGCGGGGGGGCCGGCACAGATACGCAGTATTTT.

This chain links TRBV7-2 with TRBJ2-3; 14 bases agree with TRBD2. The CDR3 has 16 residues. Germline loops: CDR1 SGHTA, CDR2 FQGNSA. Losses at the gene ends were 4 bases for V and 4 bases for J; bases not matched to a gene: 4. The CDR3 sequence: CASSSRLAGGPDTQYF. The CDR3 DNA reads TGTGCCAGCAGCTCGCGACTAGCGGGGGGGCCAGATACGCAGTATTTT. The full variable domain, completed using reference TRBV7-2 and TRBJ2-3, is GAGVSQSPSNKVTEKGKDVELRCDPISGHTALYWYRQSLGQGLEFLIYFQGNSAPDKSGLPSDRFSAERTGGSVSTLTIQRTQQEDSAVYLCASSSRLAGGPDTQYFGPGTRLTVL.

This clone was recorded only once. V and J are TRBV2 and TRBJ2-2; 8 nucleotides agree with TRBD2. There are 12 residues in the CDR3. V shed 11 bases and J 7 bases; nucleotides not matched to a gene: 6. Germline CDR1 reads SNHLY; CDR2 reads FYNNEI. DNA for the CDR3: TGTGCCCCGGGGGGGGCGGACGGGGAGCTGTTTTTT. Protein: CAPGGADGELFF.

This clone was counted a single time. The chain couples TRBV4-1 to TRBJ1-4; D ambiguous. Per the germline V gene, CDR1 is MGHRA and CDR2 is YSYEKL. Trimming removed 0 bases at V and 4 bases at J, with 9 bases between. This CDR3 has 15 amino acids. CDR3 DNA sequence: TGCGCCAGCAGCCAAGAGGGCCGGTTTAATGAAAAACTGTTTTTT. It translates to CASSQEGRFNEKLFF.

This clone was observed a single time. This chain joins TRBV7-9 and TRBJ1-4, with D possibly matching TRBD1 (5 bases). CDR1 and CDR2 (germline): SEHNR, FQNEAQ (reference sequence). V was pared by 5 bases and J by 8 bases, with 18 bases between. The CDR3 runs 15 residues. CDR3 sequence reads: CASSQTGTSREKLFF. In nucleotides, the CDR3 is TGTGCCAGCAGCCAGACCGGGACTTCGAGAGAAAAACTGTTTTTT.

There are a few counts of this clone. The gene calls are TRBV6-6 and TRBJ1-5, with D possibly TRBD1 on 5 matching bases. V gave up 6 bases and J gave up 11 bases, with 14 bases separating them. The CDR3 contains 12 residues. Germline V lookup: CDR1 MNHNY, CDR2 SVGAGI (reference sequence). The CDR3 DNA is TGTGCCAGCAGGCAAGGGACTGGGGCCCAGCATTTT. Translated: CASRQGTGAQHF.

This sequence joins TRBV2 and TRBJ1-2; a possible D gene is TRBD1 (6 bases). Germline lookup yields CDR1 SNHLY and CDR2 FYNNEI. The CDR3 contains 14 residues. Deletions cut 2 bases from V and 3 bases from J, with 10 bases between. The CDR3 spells CASSELGADYGYTF. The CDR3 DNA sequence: TGTGCCAGCAGTGAACTGGGGGCTGACTATGGCTACACCTTC.

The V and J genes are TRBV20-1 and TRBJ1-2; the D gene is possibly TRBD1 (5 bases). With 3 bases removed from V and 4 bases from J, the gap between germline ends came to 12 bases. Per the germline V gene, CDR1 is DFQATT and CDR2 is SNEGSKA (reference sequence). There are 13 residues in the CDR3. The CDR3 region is CSASEGLIYGYTF. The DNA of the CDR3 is TGCAGTGCTAGTGAGGGGCTTATCTATGGCTACACCTTC.

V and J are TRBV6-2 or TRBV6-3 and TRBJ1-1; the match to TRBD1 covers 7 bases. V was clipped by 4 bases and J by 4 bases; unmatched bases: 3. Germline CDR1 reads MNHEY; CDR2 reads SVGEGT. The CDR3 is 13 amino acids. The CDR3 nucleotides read TGTGCCAGCAGTTCACAGGGGACCACTGAAGCTTTCTTT. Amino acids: CASSSQGTTEAFF.

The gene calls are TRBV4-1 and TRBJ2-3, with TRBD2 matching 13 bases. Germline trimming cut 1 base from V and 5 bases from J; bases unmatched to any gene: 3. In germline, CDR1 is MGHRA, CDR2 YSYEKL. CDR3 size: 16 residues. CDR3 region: CASSQARTSGGDTQYF. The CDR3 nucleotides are TGCGCCAGCAGCCAAGCTCGGACTAGCGGGGGAGATACGCAGTATTTT.

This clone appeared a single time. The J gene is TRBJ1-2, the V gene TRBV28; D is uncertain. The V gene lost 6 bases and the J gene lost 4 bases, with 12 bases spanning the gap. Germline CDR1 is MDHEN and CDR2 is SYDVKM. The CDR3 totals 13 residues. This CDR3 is CASSSPGFYGYTF. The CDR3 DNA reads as TGTGCCAGCAGCTCCCCAGGTTTCTATGGCTACACCTTC.

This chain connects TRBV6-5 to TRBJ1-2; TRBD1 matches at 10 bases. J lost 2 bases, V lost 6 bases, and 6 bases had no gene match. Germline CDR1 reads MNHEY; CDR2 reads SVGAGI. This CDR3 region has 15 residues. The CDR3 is CASSGRTGGNYGYTF. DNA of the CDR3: TGTGCCAGCAGCGGCCGGACAGGGGGGAACTATGGCTACACCTTC.

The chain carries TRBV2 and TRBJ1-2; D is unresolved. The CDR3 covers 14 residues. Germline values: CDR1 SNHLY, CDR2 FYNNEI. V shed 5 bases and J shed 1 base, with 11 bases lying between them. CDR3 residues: CASSWEGLNYGYTF. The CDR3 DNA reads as TGTGCCAGCAGTTGGGAGGGTCTTAACTATGGCTACACCTTC.

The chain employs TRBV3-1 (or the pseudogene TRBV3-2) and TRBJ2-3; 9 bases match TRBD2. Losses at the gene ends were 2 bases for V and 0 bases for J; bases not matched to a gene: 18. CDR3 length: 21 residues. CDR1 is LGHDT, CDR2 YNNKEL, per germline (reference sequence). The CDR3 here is CASSQLREGVLAGVSTDTQYF. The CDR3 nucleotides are TGTGCCAGCAGCCAACTCAGGGAAGGGGTATTAGCGGGGGTTAGCACAGATACGCAGTATTTT.